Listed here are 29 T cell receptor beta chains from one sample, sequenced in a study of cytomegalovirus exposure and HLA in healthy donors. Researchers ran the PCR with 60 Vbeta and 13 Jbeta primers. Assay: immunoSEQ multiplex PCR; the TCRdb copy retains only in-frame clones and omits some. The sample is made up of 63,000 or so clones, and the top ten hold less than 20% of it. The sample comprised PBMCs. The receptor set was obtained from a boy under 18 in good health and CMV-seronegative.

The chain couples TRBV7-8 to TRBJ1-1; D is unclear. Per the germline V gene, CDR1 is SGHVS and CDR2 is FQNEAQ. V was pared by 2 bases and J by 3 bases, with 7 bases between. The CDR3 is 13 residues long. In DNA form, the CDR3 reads TGTGCCAGCAGCTTAAATCGTTACACTGAAGCTTTCTTT. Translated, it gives CASSLNRYTEAFF.

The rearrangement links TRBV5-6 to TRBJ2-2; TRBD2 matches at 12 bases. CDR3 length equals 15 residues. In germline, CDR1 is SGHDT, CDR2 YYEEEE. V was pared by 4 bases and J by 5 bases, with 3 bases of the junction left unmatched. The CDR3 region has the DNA TGTGCCAGCAGCCAACTAGCGGGAGGAACCGGGGAGCTGTTTTTT. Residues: CASSQLAGGTGELFF.

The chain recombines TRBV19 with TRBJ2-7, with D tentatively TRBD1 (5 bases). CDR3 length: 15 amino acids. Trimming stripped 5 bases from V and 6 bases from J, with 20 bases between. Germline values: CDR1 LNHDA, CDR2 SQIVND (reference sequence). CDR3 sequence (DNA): TGTGCCAGTAGTTCTTGGTGGGCAGGGCAGACCGAGCAGTACTTC. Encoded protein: CASSSWWAGQTEQYF.

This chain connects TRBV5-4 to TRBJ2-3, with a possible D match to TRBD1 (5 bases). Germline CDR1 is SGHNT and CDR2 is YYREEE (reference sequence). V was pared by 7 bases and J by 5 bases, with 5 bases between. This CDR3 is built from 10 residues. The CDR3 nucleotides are TGTGCCAGCCAGGGAGATACGCAGTATTTT. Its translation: CASQGDTQYF.

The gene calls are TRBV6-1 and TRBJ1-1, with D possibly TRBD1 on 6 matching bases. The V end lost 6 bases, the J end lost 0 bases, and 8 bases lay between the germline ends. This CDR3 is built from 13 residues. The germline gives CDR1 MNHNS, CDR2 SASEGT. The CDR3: CASSRGMNTEAFF. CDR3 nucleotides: TGTGCCAGCAGCAGGGGTATGAACACTGAAGCTTTCTTT.

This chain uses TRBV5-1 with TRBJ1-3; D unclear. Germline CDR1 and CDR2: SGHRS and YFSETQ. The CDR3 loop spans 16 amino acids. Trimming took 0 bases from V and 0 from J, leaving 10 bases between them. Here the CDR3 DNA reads TGCGCCAGCAGCTTGGAACTGTCCTACTCTGGAAACACCATATATTTT. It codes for CASSLELSYSGNTIYF. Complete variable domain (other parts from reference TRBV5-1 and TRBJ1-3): KAGVTQTPRYLIKTRGQQVTLSCSPISGHRSVSWYQQTPGQGLQFLFEYFSETQRNKGNFPGRFSGRQFSNSRSEMNVSTLELGDSALYLCASSLELSYSGNTIYFGEGSWLTVV.

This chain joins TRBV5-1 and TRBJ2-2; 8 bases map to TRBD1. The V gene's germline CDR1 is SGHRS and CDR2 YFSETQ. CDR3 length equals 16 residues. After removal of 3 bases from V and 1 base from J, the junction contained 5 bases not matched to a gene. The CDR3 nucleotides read TGCGCCAGCAGCTCGTTAGGACAGGGGAACACCGGGGAGCTGTTTTTT. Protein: CASSSLGQGNTGELFF.

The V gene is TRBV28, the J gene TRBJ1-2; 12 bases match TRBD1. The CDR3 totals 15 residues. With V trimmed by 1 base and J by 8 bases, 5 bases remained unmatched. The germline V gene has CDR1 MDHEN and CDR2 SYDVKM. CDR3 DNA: TGTGCCAGCAGTTTATATGGGACAGGGGGCCAAGGCTACACCTTC. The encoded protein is CASSLYGTGGQGYTF.

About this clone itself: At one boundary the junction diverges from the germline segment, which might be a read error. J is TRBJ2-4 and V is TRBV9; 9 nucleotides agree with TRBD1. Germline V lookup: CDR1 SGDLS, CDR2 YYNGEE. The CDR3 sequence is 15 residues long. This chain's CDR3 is CASSATGGARNIQYF. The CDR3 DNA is TGTGCCAGCAGCGCCACAGGGGGCGCCAGAAACATTCAGTACTTC. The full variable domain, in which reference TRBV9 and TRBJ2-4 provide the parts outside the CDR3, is DSGVTQTPKHLITATGQRVTLRCSPRSGDLSVYWYQQSLDQGLQFLIQYYNGEERAKGNILERFSAQQFPDLHSELNLSSLELGDSALYFCASSATGGARNIQYFGAGTRLSVL.

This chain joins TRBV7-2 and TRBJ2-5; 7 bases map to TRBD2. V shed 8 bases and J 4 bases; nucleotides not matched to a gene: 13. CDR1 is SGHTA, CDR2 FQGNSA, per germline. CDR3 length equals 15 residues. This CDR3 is CASVPSGGGRETQYF. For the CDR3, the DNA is TGTGCCAGCGTCCCTAGCGGAGGAGGACGAGAGACCCAGTACTTC.

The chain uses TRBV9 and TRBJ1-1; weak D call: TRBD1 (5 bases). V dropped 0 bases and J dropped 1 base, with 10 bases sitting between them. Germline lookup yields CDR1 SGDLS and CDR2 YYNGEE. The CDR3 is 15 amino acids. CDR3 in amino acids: CASSVGAGRNTEAFF. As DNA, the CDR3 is TGTGCCAGCAGCGTAGGAGCGGGACGGAACACTGAAGCTTTCTTT.

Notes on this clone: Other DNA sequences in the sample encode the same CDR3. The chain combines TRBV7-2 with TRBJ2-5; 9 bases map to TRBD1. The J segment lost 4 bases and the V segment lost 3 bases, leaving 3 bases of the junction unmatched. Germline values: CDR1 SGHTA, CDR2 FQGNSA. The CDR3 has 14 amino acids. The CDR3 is CASSFTGGAETQYF. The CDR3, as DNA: TGTGCCAGCAGCTTTACAGGGGGCGCAGAGACCCAGTACTTC.

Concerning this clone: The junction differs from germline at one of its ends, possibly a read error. The CDR3: CAASFSRNTEAFF. CDR3 bases: TGTGCCGCCAGCTTTTCGAGGAACACTGAAGCTTTCTTT. The V call is TRBV15, the J call TRBJ1-1; D remains unclear. Germline loops: CDR1 LNHNV, CDR2 YYDKDF (reference sequence). The CDR3 covers 13 residues.

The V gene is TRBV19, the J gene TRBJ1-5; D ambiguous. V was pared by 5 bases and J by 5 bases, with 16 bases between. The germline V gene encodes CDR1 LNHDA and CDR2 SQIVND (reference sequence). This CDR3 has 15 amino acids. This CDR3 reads CASSGSGRGYQPQHF. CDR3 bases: TGTGCCAGTAGTGGCTCGGGTCGGGGTTATCAGCCCCAGCATTTT. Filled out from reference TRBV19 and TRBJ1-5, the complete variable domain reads DGGITQSPKYLFRKEGQNVTLSCEQNLNHDAMYWYRQDPGQGLRLIYYSQIVNDFQKGDIAEGYSVSREKKESFPLTVTSAQKNPTAFYLCASSGSGRGYQPQHFGDGTRLSIL.

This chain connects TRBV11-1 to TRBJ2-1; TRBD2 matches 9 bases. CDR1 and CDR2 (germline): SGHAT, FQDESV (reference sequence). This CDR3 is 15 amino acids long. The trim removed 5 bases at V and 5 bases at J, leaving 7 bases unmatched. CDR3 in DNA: TGTGCCAGCAGCAGACTGGCTAGCGGGAACAATGAGCAGTTCTTC. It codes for CASSRLASGNNEQFF.

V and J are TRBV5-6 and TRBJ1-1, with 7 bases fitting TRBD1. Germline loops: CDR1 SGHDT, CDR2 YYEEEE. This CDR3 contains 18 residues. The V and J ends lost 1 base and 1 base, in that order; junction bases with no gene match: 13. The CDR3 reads CASSLSWEIDRENTEAFF. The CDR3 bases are TGTGCCAGCAGCTTGTCTTGGGAGATCGACAGGGAGAACACTGAAGCTTTCTTT.

The CDR3 DNA reads TGTGCCAGCAGCCGACAGGACGCCTACGAGCAGTACTTC. Translated: CASSRQDAYEQYF. The chain has TRBV27 and TRBJ2-7, with D tentatively TRBD1 (6 bases). The ends were cut back, 6 bases at V and 2 bases at J, with 11 bases in the middle. The CDR3 has 13 amino acids. Germline CDR1 MNHEY, CDR2 SMNVEV (reference sequence).

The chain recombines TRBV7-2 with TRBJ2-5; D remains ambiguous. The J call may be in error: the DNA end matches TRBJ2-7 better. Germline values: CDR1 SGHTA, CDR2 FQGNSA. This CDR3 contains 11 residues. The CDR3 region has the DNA TGTGCCAGCAGCTCAATTTACGAGCAGTACTTC. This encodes CASSSIYEQYF.

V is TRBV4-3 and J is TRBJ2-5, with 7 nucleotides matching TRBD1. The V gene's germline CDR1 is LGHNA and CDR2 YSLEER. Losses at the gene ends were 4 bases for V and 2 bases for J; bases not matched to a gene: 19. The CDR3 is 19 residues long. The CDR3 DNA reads TGCGCCAGCAGCCGGTCGAGAAAGGGGACAGAGAAAGAACAAGAGACCCAGTACTTC. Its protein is CASSRSRKGTEKEQETQYF.

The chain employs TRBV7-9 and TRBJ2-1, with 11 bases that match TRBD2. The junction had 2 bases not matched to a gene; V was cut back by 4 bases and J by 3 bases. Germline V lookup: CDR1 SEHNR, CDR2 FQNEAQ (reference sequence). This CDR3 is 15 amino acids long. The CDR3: CASSSTSGDYNEQFF. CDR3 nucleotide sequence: TGTGCCAGCAGCTCGACTAGCGGGGACTACAATGAGCAGTTCTTC. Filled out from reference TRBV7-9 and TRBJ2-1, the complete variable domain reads DTGVSQNPRHKITKRGQNVTFRCDPISEHNRLYWYRQTLGQGPEFLTYFQNEAQLEKSRLLSDRFSAERPKGSFSTLEIQRTEQGDSAMYLCASSSTSGDYNEQFFGPGTRLTVL.

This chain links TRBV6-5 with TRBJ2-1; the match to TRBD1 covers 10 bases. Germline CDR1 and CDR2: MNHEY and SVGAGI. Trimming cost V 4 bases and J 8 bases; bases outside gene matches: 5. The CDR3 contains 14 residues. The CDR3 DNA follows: TGTGCCAGCAGTTCCTCCGGGACAGGGGATGAGCAGTTCTTC. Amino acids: CASSSSGTGDEQFF.

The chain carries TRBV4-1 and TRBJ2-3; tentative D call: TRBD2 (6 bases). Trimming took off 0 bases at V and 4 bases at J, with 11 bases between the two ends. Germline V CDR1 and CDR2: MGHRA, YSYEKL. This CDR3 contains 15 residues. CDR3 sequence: CASSQDGGNADTQYF. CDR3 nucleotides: TGCGCCAGCAGCCAAGATGGGGGGAACGCAGATACGCAGTATTTT.

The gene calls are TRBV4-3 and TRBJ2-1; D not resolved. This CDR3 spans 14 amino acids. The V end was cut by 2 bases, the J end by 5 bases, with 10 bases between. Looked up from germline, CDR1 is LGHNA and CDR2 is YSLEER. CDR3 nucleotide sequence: TGCGCCAGCAGCCAATCAAGCGTCGACAATGAGCAGTTCTTC. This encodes CASSQSSVDNEQFF.

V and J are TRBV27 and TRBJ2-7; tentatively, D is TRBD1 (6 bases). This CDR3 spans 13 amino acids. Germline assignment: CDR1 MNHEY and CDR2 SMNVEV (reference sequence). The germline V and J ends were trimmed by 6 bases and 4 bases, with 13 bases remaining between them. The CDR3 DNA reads TGTGCCAGCAGGTGGGACACCGATTACGAGCAGTACTTC. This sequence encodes CASRWDTDYEQYF.

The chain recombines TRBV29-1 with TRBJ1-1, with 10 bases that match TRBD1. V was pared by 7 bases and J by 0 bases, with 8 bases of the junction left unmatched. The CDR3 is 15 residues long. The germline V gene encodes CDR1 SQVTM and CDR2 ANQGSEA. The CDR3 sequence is CSATDRGLVNTEAFF. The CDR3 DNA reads TGCAGCGCAACTGACAGGGGGCTTGTGAACACTGAAGCTTTCTTT.

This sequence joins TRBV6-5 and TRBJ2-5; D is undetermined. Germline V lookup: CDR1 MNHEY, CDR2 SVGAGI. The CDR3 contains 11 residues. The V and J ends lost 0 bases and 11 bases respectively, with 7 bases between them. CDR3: CASSYSSQQYF. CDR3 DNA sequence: TGTGCCAGCAGTTACTCGTCGCAGCAGTACTTC.

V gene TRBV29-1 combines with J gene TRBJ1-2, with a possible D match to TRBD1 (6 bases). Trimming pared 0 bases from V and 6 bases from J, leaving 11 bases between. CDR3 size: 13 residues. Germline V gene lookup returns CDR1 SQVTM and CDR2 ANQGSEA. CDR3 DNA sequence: TGCAGCGTTGAAGATCGGGGGGCACATGGCTACACCTTC. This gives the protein CSVEDRGAHGYTF.

The CDR3 coding sequence is TGTGCCAGCAGCTCGGAAGACAGCCCCATCGGGCCCCAGCATTTT. Its translation: CASSSEDSPIGPQHF. This chain joins TRBV5-8 and TRBJ1-5; D perhaps matches TRBD1 (5 bases). Germline loops: CDR1 SGHTS, CDR2 YDEGEE. The CDR3 totals 15 residues. Trimming removed 3 bases at V and 9 bases at J, with 19 bases between.

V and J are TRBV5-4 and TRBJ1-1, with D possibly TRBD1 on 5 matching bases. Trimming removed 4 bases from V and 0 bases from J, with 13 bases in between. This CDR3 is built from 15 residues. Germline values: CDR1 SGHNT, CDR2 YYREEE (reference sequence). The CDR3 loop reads CASSTRAGMNTEAFF. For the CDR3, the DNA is TGTGCCAGCAGCACCCGTGCAGGGATGAACACTGAAGCTTTCTTT.